This T cell receptor (beta chain) was captured by sequencing in a study of shared T cell receptors in the human thymus. Method: immunoSEQ multiplex PCR; TCRdb's copy keeps in-frame clones and lacks some. The profile shows roughly 410,000 clones, approximately 95% of them singletons. The V gene lost 2 bases and the J gene lost 7 bases, with 20 bases spanning the gap. The CDR3 consists of 15 residues. Per the germline V gene, CDR1 is GTSNPN and CDR2 is SVGIG (reference sequence). This clone has only one observation. The chain has TRBV30 and TRBJ2-5, with no clear D. Sequencing used thymocytes. The receptor's source is a human donor. The DNA of the CDR3 is TGTGCCTGGAGTAAGCGAGCGCACCACGTTGGGACCCAGTACTTC. It translates to CAWSKRAHHVGTQYF. Full variable domain (rest looked up from reference TRBV30 and TRBJ2-5): SQTIHQWPATLVQPVGSPLSLECTVEGTSNPNLYWYRQAAGRGLQLLFYSVGIGQISSEVPQNLSASRPQDRQFILSSKKLLLSDSGFYLCAWSKRAHHVGTQYFGPGTRLLVL.